These 6 T cell receptor beta chains originate from one sample sequenced in a study of Graves' ophthalmopathy and Graves' hyperthyroidism. TCR beta CDR3 amplification used RNA transcripts. Amplification began with first-round RT-PCR using HTBI primers, then second-round multiplex PCR was performed. TCRdb re-called the multiplex PCR reads with MiXCR, one entry per CDR3 protein. The table shows about 500,000 distinct CDR3 sequences, with under 15% occurring only once. The specimen sequenced was blood. The receptors here all came from a woman aged 30 to 39 with Graves' ophthalmopathy.

This clonotype was seen a few times. A read error is possible here, since a much larger clone lies one base away. The chain carries TRBV6-5 and TRBJ1-1; 8 nucleotides align to TRBD1. From germline, CDR1 is MNHEY and CDR2 SVGAGI. The CDR3 loop spans 17 amino acids. The CDR3 is CASSYQGQGRGGTETFF. The CDR3 coding sequence is TGTGCCAGCAGTTACCAAGGACAGGGAAGGGGAGGCACTGAAACTTTCTTT.

A few counts support this clonotype. The chain is built from TRBV2 and TRBJ1-3; 8 bases fit TRBD1. After removal of 1 base from V and 0 bases from J, the junction contained 14 bases not matched to a gene. Germline V lookup: CDR1 SNHLY, CDR2 FYNNEI. There are 20 residues in the CDR3. DNA for the CDR3: TGTGCCAGCAGTGAAGTCCAAAGAGGCAGGGGGCCGAGCTCTGGAAACACCATATATTTT. This codes for CASSEVQRGRGPSSGNTIYF.

The DNA of the CDR3 is TGTGCCACCAGCTTATCGCGGCAGGCTAACTATGGCTACACCTTC. It codes for CATSLSRQANYGYTF. The chain links TRBV15 to TRBJ1-2, with D unresolved. The CDR3 contains 15 residues. The germline V and J ends were trimmed by 5 bases and 0 bases, with 13 bases remaining between them. Looked up from germline, CDR1 is LNHNV and CDR2 is YYDKDF (reference sequence).

This clonotype was recorded many times. The gene calls are TRBV6-2 or TRBV6-3 and TRBJ2-3, with TRBD2 matching 11 bases. The CDR3 sequence is 18 residues long. Trimming at V came to 3 bases and at J to 3 bases, leaving 11 bases not matched to a gene. Germline V gene sequence: CDR1 MNHEY, CDR2 SVGEGT. The CDR3 coding sequence is TGTGCCAGCAGTTATGAACCTAGCGGGAGGAAGGGGACAGATACGCAGTATTTT. Translated: CASSYEPSGRKGTDTQYF.

This sequence joins TRBV3-1 and TRBJ1-2; D is perhaps TRBD1 (5 bases). The ends were cut back, 5 bases at V and 4 bases at J, with 23 bases in the middle. Germline V gives CDR1 LGHDT, CDR2 YNNKEL (reference sequence). The CDR3 is 17 residues long. The CDR3 is CASSKSGRREASYGYTF. In DNA, the CDR3 is TGTGCCAGCAGCAAATCGGGACGAAGAGAAGCTAGCTATGGCTACACCTTC.

This clonotype was counted many times. V and J are TRBV12-3 or TRBV12-4 and TRBJ1-1; 12 bases are a match to TRBD1. Trimming took 6 bases from V and 3 from J; bases not matched to a gene: 5. The CDR3 is 15 amino acids. CDR3 in DNA: TGTGCCAGCAGGGGGACAGGGGGCATGGACACTGAAGCTTTCTTT. Translation gives CASRGTGGMDTEAFF.